This is a list of T cell receptor beta chains from one sample in a study of blood T cell repertoires in COVID-19. TCRdb's table, derived via immunoSEQ multiplex PCR, lists solely in-frame clones and lacks some. The table lists approximately 300,000 clones, nearly 90% of them singletons. Material for sequencing was PBMCs or T cells enriched from blood (not recorded which). These receptors were collected from a young woman with acute COVID-19. Each CDR3 is given with its conserved first and last residue. Fields, in order: V gene, J gene, CDR3 protein.

TRBV27	TRBJ2-7	CASSPGLAGGVHEQYF
TRBV7-2	TRBJ2-1	CASSSLSSGRLYEQFF
TRBV4-1	TRBJ1-1	CASSQDAGLSMNTEAFF
TRBV27	TRBJ2-2	CASRLAGAGELFF
TRBV14	TRBJ1-1	CASSLKSRGQGRGDTEAFF
TRBV24-1	TRBJ1-5	CATSDFRQGARQPQHF
TRBV27	TRBJ1-3	CASSYGTGFAGNTIYF
TRBV13	TRBJ1-2	CASSILGTTNYGYTF
TRBV2	TRBJ1-2	CASSDSVYGYTF
TRBV15	TRBJ1-2	CATSRGDRVTESYGYTF
TRBV5-1	TRBJ2-3	CASSADSGLTDTQYF
TRBV6-4	TRBJ1-1	CASTDRGAATEAFF
TRBV19	TRBJ1-2	CASSIRTGPGYTF
TRBV9	TRBJ1-1	CASSEGEGTGRNTEAFF
TRBV2	TRBJ1-6	CASSAQGIVNSPLHF
TRBV14	TRBJ1-1	CASSQGSWAFF
TRBV5-1	TRBJ1-2	CASSPGGAYGYTF
TRBV2	TRBJ2-5	CASNILQGAETQYF
TRBV27	TRBJ1-2	CASSPGSLLGYGYTF
TRBV28	TRBJ1-2	CASIDRGRRNYGYTF
TRBV10-3	TRBJ1-3	CAIIDPGVGNTIYF
TRBV9	TRBJ2-7	CASSVGTGTYEQYF
TRBV13	TRBJ1-4	CASSFRGENEKLFF
TRBV6-7	TRBJ1-1	CARRQFVNKLTTTEAFF
TRBV28	TRBJ1-5	CASSLRENQPQHF